This T cell receptor (beta chain) appears in the sequencing data of a study of blood T cells in healthy people across ages. Study observations and caveats: Versus aged donors, long-lived donors had higher diversity and more naive CD4+ cells.

With a J-beta primer mix and a sample-barcoded 5' primer, a second PCR ran about 7 to 11 cycles. Sequencing yielded, for each sample, at least 2.5 million paired-end reads carrying CDR3. TCRdb reprocessed the 5' RACE reads with MiXCR, giving one entry per CDR3 protein. The table lists 1.5 million to 2 million distinct CDR3 sequences, around half of them singletons. Germline lookup yields CDR1 KGHDR and CDR2 SFDVKD. After removal of 4 bases from V and 6 bases from J, the junction contained 1 base not matched to a gene. The CDR3 has 12 amino acids. This clonotype was counted a few times. Antigen: not known.

Sequencing input: blood. The chain recombines TRBV24-1 with TRBJ1-2; 7 bases align to TRBD1. The source is a woman between 40 and 50 years old in good health. Here the CDR3 reads CATSEGGNGYTF. The CDR3, as DNA: TGTGCCACCAGTGAAGGGGGCAATGGCTACACCTTC.